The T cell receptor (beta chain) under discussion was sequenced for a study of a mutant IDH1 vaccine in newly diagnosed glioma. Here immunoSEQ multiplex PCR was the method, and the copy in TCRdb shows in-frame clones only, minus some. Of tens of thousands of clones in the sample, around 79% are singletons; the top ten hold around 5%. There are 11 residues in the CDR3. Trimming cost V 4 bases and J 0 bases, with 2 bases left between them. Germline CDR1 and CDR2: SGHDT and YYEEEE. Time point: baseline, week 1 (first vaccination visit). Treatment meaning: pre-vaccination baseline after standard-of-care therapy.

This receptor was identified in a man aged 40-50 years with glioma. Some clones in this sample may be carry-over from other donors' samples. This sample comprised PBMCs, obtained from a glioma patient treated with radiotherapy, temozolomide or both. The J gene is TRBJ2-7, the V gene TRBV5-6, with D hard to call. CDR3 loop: CASSNSYEQYF. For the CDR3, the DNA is TGTGCCAGCAGCAACTCCTACGAGCAGTACTTC.